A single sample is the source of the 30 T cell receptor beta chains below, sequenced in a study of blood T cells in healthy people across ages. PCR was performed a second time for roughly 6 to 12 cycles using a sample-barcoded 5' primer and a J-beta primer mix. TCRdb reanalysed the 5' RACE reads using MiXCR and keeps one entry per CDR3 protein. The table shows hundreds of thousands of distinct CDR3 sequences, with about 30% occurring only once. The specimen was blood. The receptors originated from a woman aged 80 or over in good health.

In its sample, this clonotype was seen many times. CDR3 protein: CASSVGQPSTDTQYF. CDR3 coding DNA: TGCGCCAGCAGCGTAGGACAGCCTAGCACAGATACGCAGTATTTT. This chain links TRBV5-1 with TRBJ2-3, with a tentative D call TRBD1 (6 bases). Germline V CDR1 and CDR2: SGHRS, YFSETQ. This CDR3 has 15 residues. Trimming pared 4 bases from V and 0 bases from J, leaving 12 bases between.

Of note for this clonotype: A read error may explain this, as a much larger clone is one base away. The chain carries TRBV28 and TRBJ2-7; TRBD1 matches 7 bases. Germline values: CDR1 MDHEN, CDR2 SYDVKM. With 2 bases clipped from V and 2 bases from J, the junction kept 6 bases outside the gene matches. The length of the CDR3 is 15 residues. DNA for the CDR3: TGTGCCAGCAGTTTACCCCGGGGACAGACCTACGAGCAGTACTTC. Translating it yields CASSLPRGQTYEQYF.

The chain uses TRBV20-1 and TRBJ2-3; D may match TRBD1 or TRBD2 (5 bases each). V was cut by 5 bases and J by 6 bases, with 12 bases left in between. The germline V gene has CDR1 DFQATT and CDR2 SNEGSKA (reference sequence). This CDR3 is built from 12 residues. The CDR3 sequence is CSAPGPADTQYF. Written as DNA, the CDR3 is TGCAGTGCTCCGGGACCCGCGGATACGCAGTATTTT.

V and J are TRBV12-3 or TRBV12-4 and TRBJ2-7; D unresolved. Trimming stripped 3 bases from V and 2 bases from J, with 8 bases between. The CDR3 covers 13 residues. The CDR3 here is CASSFGSAYEQYF. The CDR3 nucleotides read TGTGCCAGCAGTTTCGGGTCCGCCTACGAGCAGTACTTC.

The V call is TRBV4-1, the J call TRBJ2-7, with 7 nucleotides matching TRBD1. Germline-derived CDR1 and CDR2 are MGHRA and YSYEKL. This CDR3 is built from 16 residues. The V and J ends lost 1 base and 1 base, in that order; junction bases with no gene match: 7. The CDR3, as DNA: TGCGCCAGCAGCCAAGGTATGAGGGACAGTTCCTACGAGCAGTACTTC. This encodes CASSQGMRDSSYEQYF.

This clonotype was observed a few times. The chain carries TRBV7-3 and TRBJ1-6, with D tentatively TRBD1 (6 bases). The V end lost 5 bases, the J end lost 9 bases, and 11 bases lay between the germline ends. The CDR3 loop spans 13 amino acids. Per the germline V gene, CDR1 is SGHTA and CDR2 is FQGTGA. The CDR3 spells CASSPGGSSPLHF. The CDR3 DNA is TGTGCCAGCAGCCCCGGGGGCAGTTCACCCCTCCACTTT.

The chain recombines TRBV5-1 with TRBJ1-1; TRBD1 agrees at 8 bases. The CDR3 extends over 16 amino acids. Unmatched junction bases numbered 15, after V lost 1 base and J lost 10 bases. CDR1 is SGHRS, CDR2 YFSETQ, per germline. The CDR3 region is CASSLRTGTGRGGAFF. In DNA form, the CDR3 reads TGCGCCAGCAGCTTGCGCACTGGGACAGGTCGGGGAGGAGCTTTCTTT.

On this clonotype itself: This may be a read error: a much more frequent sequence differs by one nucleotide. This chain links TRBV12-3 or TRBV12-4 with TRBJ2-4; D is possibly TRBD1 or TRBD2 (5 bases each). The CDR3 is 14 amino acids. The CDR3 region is CVSSSQMEIGEQYF. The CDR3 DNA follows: TGTGTCAGCAGTTCCCAGATGGAGATAGGGGAGCAGTACTTC.

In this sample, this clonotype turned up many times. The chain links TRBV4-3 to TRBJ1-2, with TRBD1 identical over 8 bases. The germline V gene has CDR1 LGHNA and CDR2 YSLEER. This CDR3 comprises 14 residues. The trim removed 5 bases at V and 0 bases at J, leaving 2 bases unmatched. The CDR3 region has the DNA TGCGCCAGCAGCTCGGGACAGGCTAACTATGGCTACACCTTC. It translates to CASSSGQANYGYTF.

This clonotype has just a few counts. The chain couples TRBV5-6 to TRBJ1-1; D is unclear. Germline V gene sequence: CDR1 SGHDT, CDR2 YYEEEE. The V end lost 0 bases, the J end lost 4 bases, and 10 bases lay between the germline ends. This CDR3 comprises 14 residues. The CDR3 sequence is CASSLVAAGTEAFF. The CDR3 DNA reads TGTGCCAGCAGCTTGGTAGCGGCAGGCACTGAAGCTTTCTTT.

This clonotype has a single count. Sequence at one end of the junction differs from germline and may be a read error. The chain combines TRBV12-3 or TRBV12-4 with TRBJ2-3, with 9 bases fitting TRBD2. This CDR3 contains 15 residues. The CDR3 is CASRPAGGGGDAQYF. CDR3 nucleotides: TGTGCCAGCAGGCCCGCGGGGGGGGGAGGAGATGCGCAGTATTTT.

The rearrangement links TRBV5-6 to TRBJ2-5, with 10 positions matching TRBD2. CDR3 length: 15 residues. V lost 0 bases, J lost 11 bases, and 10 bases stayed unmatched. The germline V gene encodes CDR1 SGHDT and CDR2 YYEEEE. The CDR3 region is CASSLALLAGLEQYF. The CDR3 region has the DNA TGTGCCAGCAGCTTGGCCCTACTAGCGGGACTTGAGCAGTACTTC.

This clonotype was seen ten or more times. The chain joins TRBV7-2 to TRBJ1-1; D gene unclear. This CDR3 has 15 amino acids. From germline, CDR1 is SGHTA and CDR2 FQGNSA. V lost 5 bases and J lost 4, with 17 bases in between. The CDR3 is CASSPSAAHITEAFF. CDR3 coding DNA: TGTGCCAGCAGCCCCTCGGCAGCCCATATCACTGAAGCTTTCTTT.

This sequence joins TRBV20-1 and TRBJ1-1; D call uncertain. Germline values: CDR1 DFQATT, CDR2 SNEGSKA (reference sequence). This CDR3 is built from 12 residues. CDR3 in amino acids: CSLLRVGTEAFF. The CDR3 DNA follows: TGCAGCCTTTTAAGGGTGGGCACTGAAGCTTTCTTT.

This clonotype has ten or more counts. This CDR3 is CASSPREGRNTEAFF. The CDR3 nucleotides read TGTGCCAGCAGCCCGAGGGAGGGTAGGAACACTGAAGCTTTCTTT. The chain recombines TRBV7-2 with TRBJ1-1; D not resolved. This CDR3 spans 15 amino acids. Deletions cut 5 bases from V and 1 base from J, with 14 bases between. Germline CDR1 and CDR2: SGHTA and FQGNSA. Using reference TRBV7-2 and TRBJ1-1 for the parts outside the CDR3, the full variable domain is GAGVSQSPSNKVTEKGKDVELRCDPISGHTALYWYRQSLGQGLEFLIYFQGNSAPDKSGLPSDRFSAERTGGSVSTLTIQRTQQEDSAVYLCASSPREGRNTEAFFGQGTRLTVV.

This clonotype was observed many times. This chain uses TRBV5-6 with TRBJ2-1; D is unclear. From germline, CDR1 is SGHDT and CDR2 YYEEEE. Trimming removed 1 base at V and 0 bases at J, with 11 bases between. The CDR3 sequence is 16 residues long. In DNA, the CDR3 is TGTGCCAGCAGCTTGATTCCGGGCGACTCCTACAATGAGCAGTTCTTC. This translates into CASSLIPGDSYNEQFF.

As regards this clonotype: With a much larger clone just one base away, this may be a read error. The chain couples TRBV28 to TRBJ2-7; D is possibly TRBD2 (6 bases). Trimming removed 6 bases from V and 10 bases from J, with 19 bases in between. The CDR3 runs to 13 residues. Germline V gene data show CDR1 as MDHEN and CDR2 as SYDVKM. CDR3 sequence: CASSLRPWEAQYF. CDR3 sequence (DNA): TGTGCCAGCAGCCTTAGGCCCTGGGAGGCCCAGTACTTC.

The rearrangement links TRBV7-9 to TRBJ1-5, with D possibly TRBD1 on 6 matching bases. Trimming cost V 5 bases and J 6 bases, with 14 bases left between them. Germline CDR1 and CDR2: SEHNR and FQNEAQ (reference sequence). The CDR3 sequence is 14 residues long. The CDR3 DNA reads TGTGCCAGCAGCGCACAGGGTTTTGGTCAGCCCCAGCATTTT. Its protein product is CASSAQGFGQPQHF.

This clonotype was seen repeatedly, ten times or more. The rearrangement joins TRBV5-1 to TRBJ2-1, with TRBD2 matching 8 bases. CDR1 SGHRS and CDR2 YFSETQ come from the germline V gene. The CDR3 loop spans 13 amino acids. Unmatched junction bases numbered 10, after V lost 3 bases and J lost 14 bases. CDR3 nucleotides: TGCGCCAGCAGCTCAAGGACGGGAGGGGGTGAGTTCTTC. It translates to CASSSRTGGGEFF.

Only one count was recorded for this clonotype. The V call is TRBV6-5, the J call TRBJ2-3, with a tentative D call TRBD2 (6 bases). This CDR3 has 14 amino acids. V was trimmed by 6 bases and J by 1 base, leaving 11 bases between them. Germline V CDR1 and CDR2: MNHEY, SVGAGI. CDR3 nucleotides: TGTGCCAGCAGGTGGGACTCGCGCACAGATACGCAGTATTTT. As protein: CASRWDSRTDTQYF.

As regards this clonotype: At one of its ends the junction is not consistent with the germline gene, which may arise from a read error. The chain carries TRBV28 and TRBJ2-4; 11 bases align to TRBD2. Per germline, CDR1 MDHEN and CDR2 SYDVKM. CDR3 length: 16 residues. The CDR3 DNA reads TGTGTCAGCAGTTCCCCAATAGCGGGGGGGCGGGACATTCAGTACTTC. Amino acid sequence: CVSSSPIAGGRDIQYF.

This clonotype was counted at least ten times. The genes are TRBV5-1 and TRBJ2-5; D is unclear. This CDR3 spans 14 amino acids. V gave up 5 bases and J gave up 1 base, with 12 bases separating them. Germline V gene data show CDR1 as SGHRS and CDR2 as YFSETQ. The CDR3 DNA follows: TGCGCCAGCAGTTCAGGTGGGATCCAAGAGACCCAGTACTTC. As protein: CASSSGGIQETQYF.

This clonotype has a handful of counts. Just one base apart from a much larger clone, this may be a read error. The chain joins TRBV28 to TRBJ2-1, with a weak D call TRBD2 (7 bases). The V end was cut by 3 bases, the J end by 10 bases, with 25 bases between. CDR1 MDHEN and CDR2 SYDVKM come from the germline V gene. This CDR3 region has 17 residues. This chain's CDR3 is CASSLPRGLGGRYEQFF. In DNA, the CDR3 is TGTGCCAGCAGTTTGCCCCGAGGGCTGGGGGGGCGATACGAGCAGTTCTTC.

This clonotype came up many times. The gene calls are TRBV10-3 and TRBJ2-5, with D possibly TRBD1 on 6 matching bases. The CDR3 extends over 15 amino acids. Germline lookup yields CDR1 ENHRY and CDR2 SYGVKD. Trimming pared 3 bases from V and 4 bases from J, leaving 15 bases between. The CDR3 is CAISDSRTVSETQYF. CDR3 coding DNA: TGTGCCATCAGTGACTCCAGGACAGTTTCAGAGACCCAGTACTTC.

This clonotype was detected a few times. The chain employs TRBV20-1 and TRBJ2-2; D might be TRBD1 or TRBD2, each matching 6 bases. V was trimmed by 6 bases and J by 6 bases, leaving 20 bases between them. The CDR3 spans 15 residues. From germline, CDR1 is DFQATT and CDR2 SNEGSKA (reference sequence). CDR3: CSASAGRGIPGELFF. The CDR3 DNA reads TGCAGTGCATCAGCGGGCAGGGGCATCCCCGGGGAGCTGTTTTTT.

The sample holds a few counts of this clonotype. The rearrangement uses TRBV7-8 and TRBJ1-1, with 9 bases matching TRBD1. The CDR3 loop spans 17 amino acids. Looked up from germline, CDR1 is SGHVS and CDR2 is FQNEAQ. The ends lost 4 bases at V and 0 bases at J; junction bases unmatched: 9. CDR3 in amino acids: CASSWRSRDRVNTEAFF. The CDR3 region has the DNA TGTGCCAGCAGCTGGAGGTCCCGGGACAGGGTGAACACTGAAGCTTTCTTT.

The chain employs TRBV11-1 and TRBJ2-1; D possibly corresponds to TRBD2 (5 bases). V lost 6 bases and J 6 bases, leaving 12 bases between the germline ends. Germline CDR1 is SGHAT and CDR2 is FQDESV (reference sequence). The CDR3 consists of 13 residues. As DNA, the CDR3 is TGTGCCAGCAGATCTACTAGTGGCAATGAGCAGTTCTTC. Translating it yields CASRSTSGNEQFF. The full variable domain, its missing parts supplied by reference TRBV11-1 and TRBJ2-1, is EAEVAQSPRYKITEKSQAVAFWCDPISGHATLYWYRQILGQGPELLVQFQDESVVDDSQLPKDRFSAERLKGVDSTLKIQPAELGDSAMYLCASRSTSGNEQFFGPGTRLTVL.

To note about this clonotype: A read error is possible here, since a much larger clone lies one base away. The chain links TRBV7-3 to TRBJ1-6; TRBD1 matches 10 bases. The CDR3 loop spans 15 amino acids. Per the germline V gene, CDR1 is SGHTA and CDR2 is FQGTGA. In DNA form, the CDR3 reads TGTGTCAGCAACTCCGGGACAGGGGTTAATTCACCCCTCCACTTT. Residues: CVSNSGTGVNSPLHF.

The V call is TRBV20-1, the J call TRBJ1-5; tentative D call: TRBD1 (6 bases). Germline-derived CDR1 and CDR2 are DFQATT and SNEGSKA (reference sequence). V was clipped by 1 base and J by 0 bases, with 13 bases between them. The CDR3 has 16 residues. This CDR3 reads CSARGSGAYSNQPQHF. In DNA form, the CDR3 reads TGCAGTGCTAGAGGATCGGGGGCCTATAGCAATCAGCCCCAGCATTTT.

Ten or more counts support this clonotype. Here the CDR3 reads CASAAPQETQYF. The CDR3 region has the DNA TGTGCCTCTGCCGCTCCTCAAGAGACCCAGTACTTC. The chain uses TRBV7-6 and TRBJ2-5; D unclear. Germline lookup yields CDR1 SGHVS and CDR2 FNYEAQ. The CDR3 is 12 amino acids. The V end was cut by 11 bases, the J end by 2 bases, with 12 bases between.